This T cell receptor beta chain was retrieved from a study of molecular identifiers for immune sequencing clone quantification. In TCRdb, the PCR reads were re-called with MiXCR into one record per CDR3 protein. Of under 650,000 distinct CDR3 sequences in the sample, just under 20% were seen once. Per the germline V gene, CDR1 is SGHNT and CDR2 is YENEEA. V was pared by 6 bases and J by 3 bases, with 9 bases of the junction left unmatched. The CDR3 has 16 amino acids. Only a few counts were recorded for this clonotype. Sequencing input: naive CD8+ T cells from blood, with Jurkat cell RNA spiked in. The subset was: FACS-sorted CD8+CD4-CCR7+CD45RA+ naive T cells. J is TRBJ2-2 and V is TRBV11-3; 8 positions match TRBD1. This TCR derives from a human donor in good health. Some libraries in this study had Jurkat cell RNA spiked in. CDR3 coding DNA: TGTGCCAGCAGGTCCAGGTCGACAGGGGACACCGGGGAGCTGTTTTTT. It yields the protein CASRSRSTGDTGELFF.